Shown below are 27 T cell receptor beta chains from a single sample sequenced in a study of cytomegalovirus exposure and HLA in healthy donors. The PCR contained 60 Vbeta and 13 Jbeta primers. TCRdb keeps only in-frame clones here, not all; method: immunoSEQ multiplex PCR. The sample includes 60,000 to 70,000 clones. Sequenced: PBMCs. The receptors stem from a man in his thirties or forties in good health and CMV-seropositive.

V usage is TRBV4-1 and J usage is TRBJ1-2; no clear D gene. The length of the CDR3 is 15 residues. Trimming removed 4 bases at V and 0 bases at J, with 12 bases between. The germline CDR1 and CDR2 sequences are MGHRA and YSYEKL. For the CDR3, the DNA is TGCGCCAGCAGCCGACCGGGAAATCCTAACTATGGCTACACCTTC. It yields the protein CASSRPGNPNYGYTF.

The chain joins TRBV6-1 to TRBJ1-2; D may be TRBD1 (5 bases). Germline V CDR1 and CDR2: MNHNS, SASEGT. The CDR3 covers 13 residues. Trimming cost V 7 bases and J 5 bases, with 14 bases left between them. The CDR3 coding sequence is TGTGCCAGCACCCAAGTTGGGGGGTATGGCTACACCTTC. Its translation: CASTQVGGYGYTF.

The chain joins TRBV11-1 to TRBJ2-7, with D maybe TRBD1 (6 bases). V gave up 5 bases and J gave up 3 bases, with 14 bases separating them. The CDR3 covers 14 residues. Germline V gene sequence: CDR1 SGHAT, CDR2 FQDESV (reference sequence). This chain's CDR3 is CASSPHREFYEQYF. The CDR3 bases are TGTGCCAGCAGCCCCCACAGGGAGTTCTACGAGCAGTACTTC.

The chain uses TRBV4-1 and TRBJ1-5; tentatively, D is TRBD1 (6 bases). Looked up from germline, CDR1 is MGHRA and CDR2 is YSYEKL. The CDR3 loop spans 16 amino acids. Trimming removed 1 base at V and 5 bases at J, with 15 bases between. Here the CDR3 DNA reads TGCGCCAGCAGCCAAGTGGACAGCGGATTCGATCAGCCCCAGCATTTT. It is translated as CASSQVDSGFDQPQHF.

This chain joins TRBV11-1 and TRBJ1-2; no reliable D call. The CDR3 totals 14 residues. Trimming pared 5 bases from V and 1 base from J, leaving 11 bases between. The germline V gene has CDR1 SGHAT and CDR2 FQDESV (reference sequence). The CDR3 region has the DNA TGTGCCAGCAGCCCGATTCCACATAACTATGGCTACACCTTC. Translated: CASSPIPHNYGYTF.

The gene calls are TRBV5-1 and TRBJ1-2; TRBD1 aligns across 8 bases. CDR1 SGHRS and CDR2 YFSETQ come from the germline V gene. CDR3 size: 15 residues. The V segment lost 4 bases and the J segment 6 bases; nucleotides outside the gene matches: 11. The CDR3 protein is CASSQQGVNLHGYTF. The CDR3, as DNA: TGCGCCAGCAGCCAACAGGGGGTTAACCTTCATGGCTACACCTTC. Full variable domain (outside the CDR3, taken from reference TRBV5-1 and TRBJ1-2): KAGVTQTPRYLIKTRGQQVTLSCSPISGHRSVSWYQQTPGQGLQFLFEYFSETQRNKGNFPGRFSGRQFSNSRSEMNVSTLELGDSALYLCASSQQGVNLHGYTFGSGTRLTVV.

This chain links TRBV6-1 with TRBJ2-7; 9 nucleotides agree with TRBD1. This CDR3 has 14 residues. Germline V CDR1 and CDR2: MNHNS, SASEGT. Germline trimming cut 5 bases from V and 4 bases from J; bases unmatched to any gene: 6. CDR3 DNA sequence: TGTGCCAGCAGTTGGGACAGGGATTCGTACGAGCAGTACTTC. Protein sequence: CASSWDRDSYEQYF.

This chain connects TRBV6-4 to TRBJ2-1; possible D gene TRBD2, 7 bases. CDR1 and CDR2 (germline): MRHNA, SNTAGT. There are 15 residues in the CDR3. Trimming stripped 6 bases from V and 1 base from J, with 13 bases between. CDR3 sequence: CASSRTAGSYNEQFF. CDR3 bases: TGTGCCAGCAGCCGGACAGCGGGGTCCTACAATGAGCAGTTCTTC.

The V gene is TRBV9, the J gene TRBJ1-2; D is perhaps TRBD1 (6 bases). Deletions cut 4 bases from V and 2 bases from J, with 9 bases between. Per the germline V gene, CDR1 is SGDLS and CDR2 is YYNGEE. The CDR3 extends over 13 amino acids. The CDR3 DNA reads TGTGCCAGCAGCCCCGGACAGAACTATGGCTACACCTTC. Encoded protein: CASSPGQNYGYTF.

The chain combines TRBV30 with TRBJ1-4; a weak D match, TRBD1 (5 bases). CDR3 length equals 14 residues. V lost 4 bases to trimming and J lost 3 bases, with 12 bases between them. Germline assignment: CDR1 GTSNPN and CDR2 SVGIG (reference sequence). The CDR3, as DNA: TGTGCCTGGACTCTTTCGGGGGCTAATGAAAAACTGTTTTTT. Its protein is CAWTLSGANEKLFF.

The chain carries TRBV11-3 and TRBJ1-2; D unresolved. Germline CDR1 SGHNT, CDR2 YENEEA. The CDR3 runs to 13 residues. Trimming cost V 2 bases and J 8 bases, with 12 bases left between them. CDR3 bases: TGTGCCAGCAGCTTAACACAGTTATCCGGCTACACCTTC. Translating gives CASSLTQLSGYTF.

The chain uses TRBV19 and TRBJ2-2; 7 nucleotides agree with TRBD1. With 7 bases clipped from V and 6 bases from J, the junction kept 5 bases outside the gene matches. Germline values: CDR1 LNHDA, CDR2 SQIVND (reference sequence). The CDR3 runs 13 residues. This chain's CDR3 is CASKNTGAGELFF. Written as DNA, the CDR3 is TGTGCCAGTAAGAACACAGGGGCCGGGGAGCTGTTTTTT. The full variable domain, completed using reference TRBV19 and TRBJ2-2, is DGGITQSPKYLFRKEGQNVTLSCEQNLNHDAMYWYRQDPGQGLRLIYYSQIVNDFQKGDIAEGYSVSREKKESFPLTVTSAQKNPTAFYLCASKNTGAGELFFGEGSRLTVL.

In regard to this clone: A junction end diverges from the germline sequence, so it may reflect a read error. The chain couples TRBV7-7 to TRBJ2-7, with 10 bases matching TRBD1. CDR3 size: 14 residues. CDR1 and CDR2 (germline): SSHAT, FNYEAQ (reference sequence). In DNA, the CDR3 is TGTGCTAGCAGCTACGGGACAGGGGCCTACGAGCAGTACTTC. Amino acid sequence: CASSYGTGAYEQYF.

To note about this clone: One junction end disagrees with the germline gene, perhaps due to a read error. The rearrangement uses TRBV30 and TRBJ2-1, with 8 positions matching TRBD2. Looked up from germline, CDR1 is GTSNPN and CDR2 is SVGIG (reference sequence). The CDR3 is 15 residues long. CDR3 in DNA: TGTGCCGGGAGTATCTCTACCGGGGGGGCGTATGAGCAGTTCTTC. Its translation: CAGSISTGGAYEQFF.

The V call is TRBV9, the J call TRBJ2-7; TRBD2 matches at 12 bases. Looked up from germline, CDR1 is SGDLS and CDR2 is YYNGEE. This CDR3 has 15 residues. Germline trimming cut 4 bases from V and 6 bases from J; bases unmatched to any gene: 8. The CDR3 sequence: CASSPRTSGNSEQYF. The CDR3 DNA sequence: TGTGCCAGCAGCCCAAGGACTAGCGGGAACTCCGAGCAGTACTTC.

The chain joins TRBV4-2 to TRBJ1-1, with 11 bases matching TRBD1. The CDR3 consists of 15 residues. CDR1 is LGHNA, CDR2 YNFKEQ, per germline. Losses at the gene ends were 2 bases for V and 4 bases for J; bases not matched to a gene: 3. CDR3 sequence: CASSQTGTGGTEAFF. The DNA of the CDR3 is TGTGCCAGCAGCCAAACCGGGACAGGGGGCACTGAAGCTTTCTTT.

The genes are TRBV13 and TRBJ2-2, with 8 bases lining up with TRBD1. There are 18 residues in the CDR3. Germline loops: CDR1 PRHDT, CDR2 FYEKMQ (reference sequence). The trim removed 4 bases at V and 2 bases at J, leaving 12 bases unmatched. The CDR3 protein is CASSSRLDRAINTGELFF. As DNA, the CDR3 is TGTGCCAGCAGCTCCCGTCTGGACAGGGCGATAAACACCGGGGAGCTGTTTTTT.

V and J are TRBV9 and TRBJ2-7; TRBD1 agrees at 8 bases. V trimming: 3 bases; J trimming: 2 bases; junction bases outside the gene matches: 4. The germline CDR1 and CDR2 sequences are SGDLS and YYNGEE. The CDR3 totals 14 residues. The CDR3 coding sequence is TGTGCCAGCAGCGAGGGGGGACAGGCCTACGAGCAGTACTTC. This encodes CASSEGGQAYEQYF.

V gene TRBV9 combines with J gene TRBJ1-2; D might be TRBD1 (6 bases). This CDR3 has 15 amino acids. V was pared by 3 bases and J by 0 bases, with 12 bases between. CDR1 and CDR2 (germline): SGDLS, YYNGEE. CDR3 protein: CASSGGTKTNYGYTF. The CDR3 DNA follows: TGTGCCAGCAGCGGGGGGACAAAAACTAACTATGGCTACACCTTC.

The V call is TRBV30, the J call TRBJ2-1, with a weak D call TRBD1 (5 bases). V was shortened by 5 bases and J by 2 bases, with 13 bases between the two germline ends. This CDR3 comprises 14 residues. CDR1 is GTSNPN and CDR2 is SVGIG in the germline V gene (reference sequence). The CDR3 loop is CAWAQDAPYNEQFF. For the CDR3, the DNA is TGTGCCTGGGCACAGGATGCCCCCTACAATGAGCAGTTCTTC.

V usage is TRBV6-4 and J usage is TRBJ1-2; D unclear. V lost 2 bases and J lost 4, with 17 bases in between. The CDR3 sequence is 16 residues long. Per the germline V gene, CDR1 is MRHNA and CDR2 is SNTAGT. For the CDR3, the DNA is TGTGCCAGCAGTGACCACGTCGGTCCCGGGTTCTATGGCTACACCTTC. This sequence encodes CASSDHVGPGFYGYTF.

As for this clone: The junction differs from germline at one of its ends, possibly a read error. This chain joins TRBV9 and TRBJ2-1, with 9 nucleotides matching TRBD1. This CDR3 is 15 amino acids long. CDR1 is SGDLS and CDR2 is YYNGEE in the germline V gene. CDR3 residues: CASSEQGASDNEQFF. CDR3 bases: TGTGCCAGCAGTGAACAGGGGGCCTCCGACAATGAGCAGTTCTTC.

This chain connects TRBV29-1 to TRBJ2-5, with TRBD1 matching 9 bases. TRBJ2-7 matches the DNA end more closely, so the J call is doubtful. Per the germline V gene, CDR1 is SQVTM and CDR2 is ANQGSEA. The CDR3 consists of 14 residues. The CDR3 bases are TGCAGCGTTGAAGGCGGGACAGGGAACTACGAGCAGTACTTC. This gives the protein CSVEGGTGNYEQYF.

V and J are TRBV14 and TRBJ1-4; D remains ambiguous. Germline V gene sequence: CDR1 SGHDN, CDR2 FVKESK. Trimming cost V 3 bases and J 5 bases, with 7 bases left between them. CDR3 length equals 13 residues. The CDR3 DNA reads TGTGCCAGCAGCCAGAGTCAAAATGAAAAACTGTTTTTT. It translates to CASSQSQNEKLFF. The complete variable domain, with remaining parts taken from reference TRBV14 and TRBJ1-4, reads EAGVTQFPSHSVIEKGQTVTLRCDPISGHDNLYWYRRVMGKEIKFLLHFVKESKQDESGMPNNRFLAERTGGTYSTLKVQPAELEDSGVYFCASSQSQNEKLFFGSGTQLSVL.

The V call is TRBV19, the J call TRBJ2-7; D ambiguous. Germline-derived CDR1 and CDR2 are LNHDA and SQIVND (reference sequence). This CDR3 contains 17 residues. The V end lost 3 bases, the J end lost 1 base, and 19 bases lay between the germline ends. CDR3: CASSIGLGAAKSYEQYF. The CDR3 nucleotides read TGTGCCAGTAGTATTGGTCTTGGAGCAGCGAAGTCCTACGAGCAGTACTTC. Using reference TRBV19 and TRBJ2-7 for the parts outside the CDR3, the full variable domain is DGGITQSPKYLFRKEGQNVTLSCEQNLNHDAMYWYRQDPGQGLRLIYYSQIVNDFQKGDIAEGYSVSREKKESFPLTVTSAQKNPTAFYLCASSIGLGAAKSYEQYFGPGTRLTVT.

This chain connects TRBV7-8 to TRBJ1-5; a weak D match, TRBD1 (5 bases). There are 14 residues in the CDR3. Trimming removed 1 base at V and 4 bases at J, with 8 bases between. Germline loops: CDR1 SGHVS, CDR2 FQNEAQ. The chain's CDR3 is CASSLGAGNQPQHF. The CDR3 DNA reads TGTGCCAGCAGCTTAGGGGCAGGGAATCAGCCCCAGCATTTT.

This chain's CDR3 is CASSFPSGRDNNEQFF. Written as DNA, the CDR3 is TGTGCCAGCAGCTTCCCTAGCGGGAGGGACAACAATGAGCAGTTCTTC. The chain combines TRBV11-3 with TRBJ2-1; 12 bases align to TRBD2. Per the germline V gene, CDR1 is SGHNT and CDR2 is YENEEA. J was trimmed by 5 bases and V by 3 bases; bases with no gene match: 5. The CDR3 is 16 residues long.